The 22 T cell receptor beta chains given below trace back to one sample, sequenced in a study of shared clonotypes between healthy human individuals. The protocol was immunoSEQ multiplex PCR, while the TCRdb copy is restricted to in-frame clones and leaves out a portion. Found here are a few million clones, around nine tenths of them singletons; the top ten hold around 0.14%. Sequencing used naive CD4+ T cells sorted from blood. The subset here: CD45RA+ positively selected. These receptor sequences come from a man aged 18 to 35 in good health.

Details on this clone: This same CDR3 is encoded by further DNA sequences in the sample. This chain links TRBV7-2 with TRBJ2-7; D remains unclear. Germline CDR1 and CDR2: SGHTA and FQGNSA. There are 13 residues in the CDR3. Trimming left V 4 bases short and J 0 bases short, with 7 bases between. The CDR3 DNA sequence: TGTGCCAGCAGCTCCTCAAGCTCCTACGAGCAGTACTTC. Protein sequence: CASSSSSSYEQYF.

This clone was observed a single time. CDR3 DNA: TGTGCCAGCTCACCAGGGCGGTGGAGCTCTGGAAACACCATATATTTT. It translates to CASSPGRWSSGNTIYF. The J gene is TRBJ1-3, the V gene TRBV18; no clear D gene. In germline, CDR1 is KGHSH, CDR2 LQKENI. This CDR3 is built from 16 residues. V shed 2 bases and J shed 0 bases, with 11 bases lying between them.

CDR3 region: CASSGAAERSEAFF. CDR3 bases: TGTGCCAGCAGTGGGGCGGCCGAGCGGTCTGAAGCTTTCTTT. The chain is built from TRBV6-1 and TRBJ1-1; D not certain. The CDR3 extends over 14 amino acids. Trimming removed 4 bases from V and 6 bases from J, with 15 bases in between. Germline CDR1 is MNHNS and CDR2 is SASEGT.

Notes on this clone: The sample holds other DNA sequences that translate to the same CDR3. The chain is built from TRBV20-1 and TRBJ2-7; D is ambiguous. V was shortened by 6 bases and J by 3 bases, with 9 bases between the two germline ends. CDR1 is DFQATT and CDR2 is SNEGSKA in the germline V gene (reference sequence). The CDR3 consists of 11 residues. This chain's CDR3 is CSALGGYEQYF. The CDR3 DNA reads TGCAGTGCATTGGGCGGCTACGAGCAGTACTTC.

As for this clone: Other DNA sequences in the sample encode the same CDR3. The V gene is TRBV2, the J gene TRBJ1-1; D is undetermined. The V gene lost 6 bases and the J gene lost 0 bases, with 8 bases spanning the gap. Germline V gene sequence: CDR1 SNHLY, CDR2 FYNNEI. The CDR3 is 13 amino acids. CDR3 protein: CASSLTLNTEAFF. In nucleotides, the CDR3 is TGTGCCAGCAGCTTGACACTGAACACTGAAGCTTTCTTT.

J is TRBJ2-1 and V is TRBV5-1, with D unclear. The CDR3 sequence is 13 residues long. From germline, CDR1 is SGHRS and CDR2 YFSETQ. Trimming took 2 bases from V and 8 from J, leaving 11 bases between them. The CDR3 here is CASSFGGPDEQFF. CDR3 in DNA: TGCGCCAGCAGCTTTGGCGGTCCAGATGAGCAGTTCTTC.

As concerns this clone: This sample also contains other DNA sequences that code for the same CDR3. V and J are TRBV19 and TRBJ2-7; no definite D call. Trimming shortened V by 4 bases and J by 2 bases, and 9 bases separated the two germline ends. The CDR3 loop spans 13 amino acids. Germline CDR1 and CDR2: LNHDA and SQIVND (reference sequence). CDR3 residues: CASSRTVTYEQYF. CDR3 nucleotides: TGTGCCAGTAGTAGGACCGTAACCTACGAGCAGTACTTC.

CDR3 in amino acids: CASSTTTEAETQYF. In DNA form, the CDR3 reads TGTGCCAGCAGTACGACGACAGAAGCGGAGACCCAGTACTTC. The chain has TRBV28 and TRBJ2-5, with TRBD1 as a possible D gene (5 bases). The CDR3 runs to 14 residues. The V gene lost 5 bases and the J gene lost 5 bases, with 15 bases spanning the gap. Germline loops: CDR1 MDHEN, CDR2 SYDVKM.

The chain has TRBV18 and TRBJ2-3, with D perhaps matching TRBD2 (6 bases). Germline CDR1 is KGHSH and CDR2 is LQKENI. This CDR3 comprises 14 residues. Trimming shortened V by 5 bases and J by 3 bases, and 12 bases separated the two germline ends. CDR3 DNA: TGTGCCAGCTCAGCTGGAGGGTGGACAGATACGCAGTATTTT. Translation gives CASSAGGWTDTQYF.

The chain couples TRBV10-1 to TRBJ2-4; D not certain. Per germline, CDR1 WNHNN and CDR2 SYGVQD (reference sequence). Trimming took 6 bases from V and 8 from J, leaving 11 bases between them. This CDR3 is built from 12 residues. CDR3 in amino acids: CASRSGVDIQYF. The CDR3 DNA sequence: TGCGCCAGCAGGAGTGGGGTTGACATTCAGTACTTC.

V gene TRBV9 combines with J gene TRBJ2-3, with TRBD2 matching over 8 bases. In germline, CDR1 is SGDLS, CDR2 YYNGEE. The trim removed 0 bases at V and 4 bases at J, leaving 4 bases unmatched. This CDR3 is built from 15 residues. The CDR3, as DNA: TGTGCCAGCAGCGTAGCGGGGGGGCTTGCAGATACGCAGTATTTT. It translates to CASSVAGGLADTQYF.

This clone was seen only once. V usage is TRBV10-3 and J usage is TRBJ2-1; D not certain. CDR1 and CDR2 (germline): ENHRY, SYGVKD. V was cut by 7 bases and J by 9 bases, with 13 bases left in between. This CDR3 region has 12 residues. The CDR3 coding sequence is TGTGCCATCAAGGCCGATCCGGGTGAGCAGTTCTTC. Protein product: CAIKADPGEQFF.

The chain combines TRBV5-1 with TRBJ2-1; TRBD2 matches at 9 bases. This CDR3 comprises 15 residues. The V gene end was trimmed by 0 bases and the J gene end by 8 bases; junction bases not matched to a gene: 6. CDR1 is SGHRS and CDR2 is YFSETQ in the germline V gene. The CDR3, as DNA: TGCGCCAGCAGCTTGGCGGTTAGCGGGAGCGATGAGCAGTTCTTC. It codes for CASSLAVSGSDEQFF.

On this clone itself: The junction shows a germline mismatch at one end, possibly a read error. The CDR3, as DNA: TGTGCTAGCAGCCGAGGACTAGCGGGTGAGACCCAGTACTTC. Translation gives CASSRGLAGETQYF. V and J are TRBV7-7 and TRBJ2-5; 11 bases agree with TRBD2. The CDR3 loop spans 14 amino acids. The germline CDR1 and CDR2 sequences are SSHAT and FNYEAQ (reference sequence).

The V and J genes are TRBV7-9 and TRBJ1-1, with D possibly matching TRBD1 (5 bases). This CDR3 contains 13 residues. Germline loops: CDR1 SEHNR, CDR2 FQNEAQ (reference sequence). With 2 bases removed from V and 5 bases from J, the gap between germline ends came to 9 bases. The CDR3 protein is CASSLNGATEAFF. In DNA form, the CDR3 reads TGTGCCAGCAGCTTAAACGGGGCAACTGAAGCTTTCTTT.

V gene TRBV18 combines with J gene TRBJ2-3, with D possibly matching TRBD2 (5 bases). Trimming left V 5 bases short and J 3 bases short, with 9 bases between. This CDR3 contains 13 residues. Germline V CDR1 and CDR2: KGHSH, LQKENI. CDR3 amino acids: CASSAGLTDTQYF. CDR3 DNA: TGTGCCAGCTCAGCAGGACTTACAGATACGCAGTATTTT.

V usage is TRBV19 and J usage is TRBJ1-5; 8 bases match TRBD1. Germline CDR1 reads LNHDA; CDR2 reads SQIVND (reference sequence). Trimming cost V 3 bases and J 2 bases; bases outside gene matches: 6. CDR3 length: 16 amino acids. CDR3 bases: TGTGCCAGTAGTATCCTTTCGGGACAGGGCAATCAGCCCCAGCATTTT. Translating gives CASSILSGQGNQPQHF. The variable domain in full, with the rest retrieved from reference TRBV19 and TRBJ1-5, is DGGITQSPKYLFRKEGQNVTLSCEQNLNHDAMYWYRQDPGQGLRLIYYSQIVNDFQKGDIAEGYSVSREKKESFPLTVTSAQKNPTAFYLCASSILSGQGNQPQHFGDGTRLSIL.

This chain joins TRBV7-2 and TRBJ2-1; 7 bases match TRBD2. CDR1 is SGHTA, CDR2 FQGNSA, per germline. This CDR3 has 15 residues. V shed 1 base, J shed 6 bases, and the junction held 6 bases outside the gene matches. CDR3 amino acids: CASSLGGRAFNEQFF. CDR3 DNA sequence: TGTGCCAGCAGCTTAGGTGGGAGGGCCTTCAATGAGCAGTTCTTC.

J is TRBJ2-5 and V is TRBV29-1; 12 bases map to TRBD1. Looked up from germline, CDR1 is SQVTM and CDR2 is ANQGSEA. Trimming cost V 7 bases and J 6 bases; bases outside gene matches: 15. CDR3 size: 16 residues. CDR3 DNA: TGCAGCGCCCTCCCGGGCGGGACAGGGGGCGATCAGACCCAGTACTTC. It specifies CSALPGGTGGDQTQYF.

This rearrangement joins TRBV7-8 to TRBJ1-4; D not certain. The CDR3 is 15 residues long. The germline V gene encodes CDR1 SGHVS and CDR2 FQNEAQ. V lost 4 bases and J lost 12, with 21 bases in between. The DNA for the CDR3 is TGTGCCAGCAGCTCCGGCGCCGGCCCAGAATGGGAACTGTTTTTT. It translates to CASSSGAGPEWELFF. Complete variable domain (other parts from reference TRBV7-8 and TRBJ1-4): GAGVSQSPRYKVAKRGQDVALRCDPISGHVSLFWYQQALGQGPEFLTYFQNEAQLDKSGLPSDRFFAERPEGSVSTLKIQRTQQEDSAVYLCASSSGAGPEWELFFGSGTQLSVL.

The V gene is TRBV27, the J gene TRBJ2-7, with 11 positions matching TRBD2. CDR3 length: 16 residues. V was pared by 6 bases and J by 7 bases, with 14 bases of the junction left unmatched. The germline V gene encodes CDR1 MNHEY and CDR2 SMNVEV (reference sequence). In DNA form, the CDR3 reads TGTGCCAGCAGGGACCTTAGCGGGGGGGCACGTCTGGAGCAGTACTTC. Translated, it gives CASRDLSGGARLEQYF.

This clone has only one observation. Other DNA variants within this sample encode the same CDR3. J is TRBJ2-7 and V is TRBV5-4; TRBD1 might be the D (5 bases). The germline V gene has CDR1 SGHNT and CDR2 YYREEE (reference sequence). V lost 4 bases, J lost 6 bases, and 14 bases lay in between. The CDR3 has 13 residues. The DNA of the CDR3 is TGTGCCAGCAGCCTGGGGCAGGGTGGCGAGCAGTACTTC. Amino acids: CASSLGQGGEQYF.